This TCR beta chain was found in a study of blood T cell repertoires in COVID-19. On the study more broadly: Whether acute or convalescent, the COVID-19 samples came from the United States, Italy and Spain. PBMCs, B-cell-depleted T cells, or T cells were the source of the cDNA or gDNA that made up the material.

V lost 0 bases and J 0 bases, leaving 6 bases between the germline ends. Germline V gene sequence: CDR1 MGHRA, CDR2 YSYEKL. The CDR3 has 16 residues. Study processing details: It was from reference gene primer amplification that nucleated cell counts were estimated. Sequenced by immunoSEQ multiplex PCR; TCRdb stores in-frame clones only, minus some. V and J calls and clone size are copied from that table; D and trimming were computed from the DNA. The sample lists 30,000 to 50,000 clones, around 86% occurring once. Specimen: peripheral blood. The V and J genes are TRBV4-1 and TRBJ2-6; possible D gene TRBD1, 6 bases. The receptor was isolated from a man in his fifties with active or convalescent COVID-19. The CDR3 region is CASSQEGGSGANVLTF. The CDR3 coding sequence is TGCGCCAGCAGCCAAGAAGGGGGCTCTGGGGCCAACGTCCTGACTTTC.